What follows are 18 T cell receptor beta chains derived from one specimen sequenced in a study of early T cells in non-severe SARS-CoV-2 infection. TCRdb reprocessed the 5' RACE reads via MiXCR and lists one record per CDR3 protein. The data hold 50,000 to 70,000 distinct CDR3 sequences, with approximately 9% observed a single time. The sample was whole blood. These receptors were collected from an adult who was a healthcare worker with PCR-confirmed SARS-CoV-2 infection or an uninfected control (not recorded which).

The chain uses TRBV12-3 or TRBV12-4 and TRBJ2-5; 9 bases match TRBD2. The CDR3 consists of 16 residues. The J segment lost 4 bases and the V segment lost 5 bases, leaving 11 bases of the junction unmatched. The CDR3 reads CASSTWRALAGETQYF. In DNA, the CDR3 is TGTGCCAGCAGTACGTGGCGGGCACTAGCGGGAGAGACCCAGTACTTC.

The V gene is TRBV6-2 or TRBV6-3, the J gene TRBJ2-6; D is unclear. The germline V and J ends were trimmed by 1 base and 0 bases, with 1 base remaining between them. Per the germline V gene, CDR1 is MNHEY and CDR2 is SVGEGT. The CDR3 covers 14 residues. The CDR3 loop is CASSYYSGANVLTF. As DNA, the CDR3 is TGTGCCAGCAGTTACTACTCTGGGGCCAACGTCCTGACTTTC.

The chain joins TRBV5-8 to TRBJ1-1; no clear D gene. The germline V gene has CDR1 SGHTS and CDR2 YDEGEE. The CDR3 covers 14 residues. Trimming took off 1 base at V and 1 base at J, with 8 bases between the two ends. CDR3 sequence: CASSLFGKNTEAFF. Here the CDR3 DNA reads TGTGCCAGCAGCTTGTTTGGGAAGAACACTGAAGCTTTCTTT.

This clonotype has a handful of counts. This chain connects TRBV29-1 to TRBJ2-1; perhaps TRBD2 as D (5 bases). Germline V gene lookup returns CDR1 SQVTM and CDR2 ANQGSEA. The CDR3 loop spans 13 amino acids. V was cut by 5 bases and J by 3 bases, with 11 bases left in between. CDR3: CSVLRLFYNEQFF. The CDR3 DNA is TGCAGCGTTTTGAGACTATTCTACAATGAGCAGTTCTTC.

Details on this clonotype: At one end, the junction sequence differs from germline, possibly due to a read error. This chain uses TRBV3-1 with TRBJ1-3, with D uncertain. CDR3 length: 13 amino acids. Germline-derived CDR1 and CDR2 are LGHDT and YNNKEL (reference sequence). CDR3 nucleotide sequence: TGTGCCAGCAGCCAGCCAGGTCTAAACACCAAATATTTT. As protein: CASSQPGLNTKYF.

There are many counts of this clonotype. The J gene is TRBJ1-1, the V gene TRBV5-1; D remains ambiguous. In germline, CDR1 is SGHRS, CDR2 YFSETQ. The CDR3 sequence is 14 residues long. The V and J ends lost 0 bases and 5 bases respectively, with 11 bases between them. CDR3 nucleotides: TGCGCCAGCAGCTTGGAATTGGGGTCTACTGAAGCTTTCTTT. Its protein product is CASSLELGSTEAFF.

This clonotype has just one count. V is TRBV4-3 and J is TRBJ2-3; D perhaps matches TRBD2 (6 bases). Germline loops: CDR1 LGHNA, CDR2 YSLEER. The V end lost 4 bases, the J end lost 1 base, and 12 bases lay between the germline ends. The CDR3 length is 15 residues. The CDR3 reads CASSPGTGGTDTQYF. The DNA for the CDR3 is TGCGCCAGCAGCCCAGGAACGGGGGGCACAGATACGCAGTATTTT.

This clonotype was observed many times. The chain carries TRBV20-1 and TRBJ2-1; TRBD2 agrees at 7 bases. Germline CDR1 is DFQATT and CDR2 is SNEGSKA (reference sequence). CDR3 length equals 14 residues. V lost 3 bases and J lost 10; bases outside the gene matches: 12. The DNA of the CDR3 is TGCAGTGCTAGTCGGCTAGCGGAAACCAGGGAGCAGTTCTTC. Its translation is CSASRLAETREQFF.

This clonotype has ten or more counts. The chain is built from TRBV12-3 or TRBV12-4 and TRBJ1-2, with 8 bases lining up with TRBD1. V lost 6 bases, J lost 7 bases, and 7 bases stayed unmatched. The CDR3 totals 13 residues. CDR3: CASSLDRVSGYTF. The CDR3 nucleotides are TGTGCCAGCAGCCTGGACAGGGTTTCTGGCTACACCTTC.

This clonotype was recorded a few times. This rearrangement joins TRBV29-1 to TRBJ2-3; D remains ambiguous. This CDR3 is built from 10 residues. The V gene lost 4 bases and the J gene lost 4 bases, with 3 bases spanning the gap. Germline V gene sequence: CDR1 SQVTM, CDR2 ANQGSEA. CDR3 nucleotide sequence: TGCAGCGTTGGGTCAGATACGCAGTATTTT. The encoded protein is CSVGSDTQYF.

Many counts were recorded for this clonotype. The chain recombines TRBV28 with TRBJ2-3; possible D gene TRBD2, 6 bases. The CDR3 has 13 amino acids. With 6 bases removed from V and 5 bases from J, the gap between germline ends came to 12 bases. The germline CDR1 and CDR2 sequences are MDHEN and SYDVKM. CDR3 protein: CASSQTGVDTQYF. The CDR3 DNA sequence: TGTGCCAGCAGCCAAACGGGGGTAGATACGCAGTATTTT.

The genes are TRBV30 and TRBJ2-3, with D possibly being TRBD2 (6 bases). Germline V gene lookup returns CDR1 GTSNPN and CDR2 SVGIG (reference sequence). The CDR3 runs 14 residues. V lost 4 bases and J lost 3, with 14 bases in between. CDR3 nucleotide sequence: TGTGCCTGGACCATGGCTAGCGCAACAGATACGCAGTATTTT. Translating it yields CAWTMASATDTQYF. Filled out from reference TRBV30 and TRBJ2-3, the complete variable domain reads SQTIHQWPATLVQPVGSPLSLECTVEGTSNPNLYWYRQAAGRGLQLLFYSVGIGQISSEVPQNLSASRPQDRQFILSSKKLLLSDSGFYLCAWTMASATDTQYFGPGTRLTVL.

At least ten counts were recorded for this clonotype. The rearrangement uses TRBV4-1 and TRBJ2-7, with D perhaps TRBD1 or TRBD2 (7 bases each). Trimming left V 6 bases short and J 2 bases short, with 20 bases between. Germline lookup yields CDR1 MGHRA and CDR2 YSYEKL. The CDR3 extends over 16 amino acids. The DNA of the CDR3 is TGCGCCAGCAGGCCTTCGAGCGGGGACAGCGCCTACGAGCAGTACTTC. This gives the protein CASRPSSGDSAYEQYF.

V and J are TRBV5-4 and TRBJ2-1; 13 nucleotides agree with TRBD2. Germline CDR1 and CDR2: SGHNT and YYREEE (reference sequence). The CDR3 sequence is 15 residues long. V shed 4 bases, J shed 7 bases, and the junction held 5 bases outside the gene matches. CDR3 DNA sequence: TGTGCCAGCAGCCCCAGGACTAGCGGGAGTAATGAGCAGTTCTTC. Its translation: CASSPRTSGSNEQFF.

This clonotype has at least ten counts. The V gene is TRBV28, the J gene TRBJ2-1; 9 bases line up with TRBD2. The germline gives CDR1 MDHEN, CDR2 SYDVKM. The CDR3 has 17 amino acids. The V gene end was trimmed by 5 bases and the J gene end by 0 bases; junction bases not matched to a gene: 8. The CDR3 protein is CASSALAGSRSYNEQFF. The DNA for the CDR3 is TGTGCCAGCAGTGCGCTAGCGGGATCCCGCTCCTACAATGAGCAGTTCTTC.

This clonotype was counted many times. The chain recombines TRBV6-1 with TRBJ2-3; D ambiguous. The CDR3 consists of 11 residues. The germline V gene has CDR1 MNHNS and CDR2 SASEGT. The germline V and J ends were trimmed by 5 bases and 2 bases, with 2 bases remaining between them. The DNA of the CDR3 is TGTGCCAGCAGTCACACAGATACGCAGTATTTT. Protein product: CASSHTDTQYF.

The chain uses TRBV29-1 and TRBJ1-3; perhaps TRBD1 as D (6 bases). Trimming pared 4 bases from V and 7 bases from J, leaving 20 bases between. CDR1 SQVTM and CDR2 ANQGSEA come from the germline V gene. The CDR3 sequence is 15 residues long. The CDR3 sequence is CSVALLTGRGNTIYF. In DNA form, the CDR3 reads TGCAGCGTTGCTCTGCTGACAGGTCGAGGGAACACCATATATTTT. Variable domain in full (rest from reference TRBV29-1 and TRBJ1-3): SAVISQKPSRDICQRGTSLTIQCQVDSQVTMMFWYRQQPGQSLTLIATANQGSEATYESGFVIDKFPISRPNLTFSTLTVSNMSPEDSSIYLCSVALLTGRGNTIYFGEGSWLTVV.

This clonotype was observed a few times. This chain links TRBV28 with TRBJ2-2; no clear D. The V end lost 3 bases, the J end lost 4 bases, and 9 bases lay between the germline ends. The germline V gene has CDR1 MDHEN and CDR2 SYDVKM. The CDR3 consists of 14 residues. CDR3 bases: TGTGCCAGCAGTTTGGACCAATCCACCGGGGAGCTGTTTTTT. Encoded protein: CASSLDQSTGELFF. Looking up the rest from reference TRBV28 and TRBJ2-2 gives the full variable domain: DVKVTQSSRYLVKRTGEKVFLECVQDMDHENMFWYRQDPGLGLRLIYFSYDVKMKEKGDIPEGYSVSREKKERFSLILESASTNQTSMYLCASSLDQSTGELFFGEGSRLTVL.